These 21 T cell receptor beta chains share one sample of origin, sequenced in a study of OX40 agonist ivuxolimab in advanced cancers. Some clones are missing from TCRdb's copy, which holds only in-frame ones; the method was immunoSEQ multiplex PCR. The sample records some 86,000 clones, roughly 87% being singletons. The input for sequencing was CD4+ or CD8+ T cells sorted from blood, taken in a trial of the OX40 agonist ivuxolimab. The receptors shown here come from an adult with an advanced solid tumor such as melanoma, head and neck, liver or kidney cancer.

The chain couples TRBV27 to TRBJ2-5; possible D gene TRBD2, 6 bases. V lost 6 bases and J 2 bases, leaving 19 bases between the germline ends. CDR3 length: 16 amino acids. Germline loops: CDR1 MNHEY, CDR2 SMNVEV (reference sequence). The CDR3 spells CASSRLATNGQETQYF. The DNA for the CDR3 is TGTGCCAGCAGCCGCCTAGCGACAAACGGTCAAGAGACCCAGTACTTC.

V usage is TRBV27 and J usage is TRBJ2-5; 8 nucleotides match TRBD2. The germline V gene has CDR1 MNHEY and CDR2 SMNVEV (reference sequence). V was pared by 5 bases and J by 5 bases, with 13 bases of the junction left unmatched. The CDR3 spans 16 residues. The CDR3 DNA is TGTGCCAGCAGTACCGGGGGGGGTAGAAGGGTCGAGACCCAGTACTTC. Its protein is CASSTGGGRRVETQYF.

This clone was seen a few times. The rearrangement links TRBV14 to TRBJ1-1, with 7 bases lining up with TRBD1. This CDR3 has 12 amino acids. The germline V gene has CDR1 SGHDN and CDR2 FVKESK. Trimming took 3 bases from V and 8 from J; bases not matched to a gene: 3. This chain's CDR3 is CASSQTDREAFF. CDR3 DNA: TGTGCCAGCAGCCAGACGGACAGGGAAGCTTTCTTT.

The J gene is TRBJ2-3, the V gene TRBV7-9; D is possibly TRBD1 (5 bases). V was trimmed by 6 bases and J by 3 bases, leaving 13 bases between them. CDR1 and CDR2 (germline): SEHNR, FQNEAQ (reference sequence). The CDR3 contains 14 residues. The CDR3 DNA follows: TGTGCCAGCAGTTCAGGGATCGGAACAGATACGCAGTATTTT. As protein: CASSSGIGTDTQYF. Variable domain in full (rest from reference TRBV7-9 and TRBJ2-3): DTGVSQNPRHKITKRGQNVTFRCDPISEHNRLYWYRQTLGQGPEFLTYFQNEAQLEKSRLLSDRFSAERPKGSFSTLEIQRTEQGDSAMYLCASSSGIGTDTQYFGPGTRLTVL.

The chain employs TRBV5-1 and TRBJ2-1; TRBD1 aligns across 8 bases. This CDR3 has 17 amino acids. Germline assignment: CDR1 SGHRS and CDR2 YFSETQ. After removal of 3 bases from V and 5 bases from J, the junction contained 13 bases not matched to a gene. The DNA of the CDR3 is TGCGCCAGCAGCTCATCTCCTGGACAGGGAGTGAACAATGAGCAGTTCTTC. As protein: CASSSSPGQGVNNEQFF. Drawing the rest from reference TRBV5-1 and TRBJ2-1, the complete variable domain is KAGVTQTPRYLIKTRGQQVTLSCSPISGHRSVSWYQQTPGQGLQFLFEYFSETQRNKGNFPGRFSGRQFSNSRSEMNVSTLELGDSALYLCASSSSPGQGVNNEQFFGPGTRLTVL.

The chain joins TRBV11-2 to TRBJ2-1; 7 nucleotides line up with TRBD1. J was trimmed by 4 bases and V by 1 base; bases with no gene match: 7. The length of the CDR3 is 16 residues. Germline assignment: CDR1 SGHAT and CDR2 FQNNGV. The CDR3 sequence: CASSLVPGQPYNEQFF. For the CDR3, the DNA is TGTGCCAGCAGCTTAGTTCCGGGACAGCCATACAATGAGCAGTTCTTC.

This chain connects TRBV30 to TRBJ1-6; D is unresolved. V dropped 1 base and J dropped 4 bases, with 11 bases sitting between them. This CDR3 has 15 amino acids. CDR1 and CDR2 (germline): GTSNPN, SVGIG (reference sequence). The chain's CDR3 is CAWSGRTRYNSPLHF. In DNA, the CDR3 is TGTGCCTGGAGTGGACGGACGAGGTATAATTCACCCCTCCACTTT.

This sequence joins TRBV4-1 and TRBJ1-3; perhaps TRBD1 as D (5 bases). The germline V gene has CDR1 MGHRA and CDR2 YSYEKL. The CDR3 runs to 14 residues. V was pared by 0 bases and J by 4 bases, with 7 bases between. As DNA, the CDR3 is TGCGCCAGCAGCCAAGATTGGGGGGGAAACACCATATATTTT. The encoded protein is CASSQDWGGNTIYF.

This chain links TRBV15 with TRBJ1-4, with D possibly TRBD1 on 6 matching bases. The CDR3 has 14 residues. CDR1 LNHNV and CDR2 YYDKDF come from the germline V gene (reference sequence). Deletions cut 6 bases from V and 7 bases from J, with 15 bases between. CDR3 loop: CATSGGGLGEKLFF. The CDR3 DNA sequence: TGTGCCACCAGTGGGGGGGGGCTAGGTGAAAAACTGTTTTTT.

The V and J genes are TRBV6-5 and TRBJ1-6; D gene uncertain. The V gene's germline CDR1 is MNHEY and CDR2 SVGAGI. The CDR3 covers 12 residues. Trimming cost V 6 bases and J 6 bases, with 6 bases left between them. This CDR3 reads CASSFPNSPLHF. The CDR3 nucleotides are TGTGCCAGCAGCTTTCCTAATTCACCCCTCCACTTT.

The chain has TRBV28 and TRBJ2-3; 7 positions match TRBD2. The germline V gene encodes CDR1 MDHEN and CDR2 SYDVKM. V shed 5 bases, J shed 0 bases, and the junction held 11 bases outside the gene matches. The length of the CDR3 is 17 residues. The DNA for the CDR3 is TGTGCCAGCAGTGCCTGGGGCAGCGGGACTAGCACAGATACGCAGTATTTT. Protein: CASSAWGSGTSTDTQYF. Drawing the rest from reference TRBV28 and TRBJ2-3, the complete variable domain is DVKVTQSSRYLVKRTGEKVFLECVQDMDHENMFWYRQDPGLGLRLIYFSYDVKMKEKGDIPEGYSVSREKKERFSLILESASTNQTSMYLCASSAWGSGTSTDTQYFGPGTRLTVL.

The chain uses TRBV18 and TRBJ1-1; D gene unclear. The length of the CDR3 is 15 residues. Germline values: CDR1 KGHSH, CDR2 LQKENI. V was trimmed by 4 bases and J by 1 base, leaving 13 bases between them. CDR3 sequence reads: CASSRSGRGNTEAFF. CDR3 nucleotide sequence: TGTGCCAGCTCACGATCCGGGCGTGGGAACACTGAAGCTTTCTTT.

The chain carries TRBV5-5 and TRBJ2-2; D might be TRBD1 (6 bases). The CDR3 has 14 residues. CDR1 and CDR2 (germline): SGHKS, YYEKEE (reference sequence). V was clipped by 6 bases and J by 1 base, with 10 bases between them. CDR3: CASTHRENTGELFF. CDR3 coding DNA: TGTGCCAGCACGCACAGGGAGAACACCGGGGAGCTGTTTTTT.

This chain connects TRBV28 to TRBJ1-2, with TRBD1 as a possible D gene (5 bases). CDR3 size: 14 residues. CDR1 is MDHEN, CDR2 SYDVKM, per germline. Between the trimmed V and J ends, which lost 2 bases and 2 bases, there was a span of 9 bases. CDR3 DNA sequence: TGTGCCAGCAGTTTAGTCGGGGGGAACTATGGCTACACCTTC. It codes for CASSLVGGNYGYTF.

V and J are TRBV18 and TRBJ1-6, with 7 nucleotides matching TRBD1. In germline, CDR1 is KGHSH, CDR2 LQKENI. The CDR3 sequence is 17 residues long. Trimming took 1 base from V and 9 from J; bases not matched to a gene: 12. The CDR3 here is CASSPRGQGEASSPLHF. In DNA, the CDR3 is TGTGCCAGCTCACCACGGGGGCAGGGGGAAGCTAGTTCACCCCTCCACTTT.

The chain combines TRBV6-1 with TRBJ1-5; 12 bases map to TRBD1. The CDR3 sequence is 15 residues long. Germline V gene data show CDR1 as MNHNS and CDR2 as SASEGT. V lost 4 bases, J lost 7 bases, and 5 bases stayed unmatched. CDR3 loop: CASSGGTGGGQPQHF. In DNA, the CDR3 is TGTGCCAGCAGTGGAGGGACAGGGGGCGGACAGCCCCAGCATTTT.

This rearrangement joins TRBV19 to TRBJ1-2, with 8 bases fitting TRBD1. This CDR3 region has 17 residues. The germline V gene has CDR1 LNHDA and CDR2 SQIVND (reference sequence). Trimming at V came to 3 bases and at J to 2 bases, leaving 11 bases not matched to a gene. The CDR3 nucleotides read TGTGCCAGTAGTATTAACCGAGGGCGGACAGGGAACTATGGCTACACCTTC. The encoded protein is CASSINRGRTGNYGYTF. The variable domain in full, completed from reference TRBV19 and TRBJ1-2, reads DGGITQSPKYLFRKEGQNVTLSCEQNLNHDAMYWYRQDPGQGLRLIYYSQIVNDFQKGDIAEGYSVSREKKESFPLTVTSAQKNPTAFYLCASSINRGRTGNYGYTFGSGTRLTVV.

The J gene is TRBJ1-1, the V gene TRBV5-1, with D unclear. Germline V CDR1 and CDR2: SGHRS, YFSETQ. Trimming shortened V by 2 bases and J by 3 bases, and 8 bases separated the two germline ends. The CDR3 runs to 13 residues. The CDR3 sequence: CASSLKSDTEAFF. The CDR3 DNA is TGCGCCAGCAGCTTAAAGTCGGACACTGAAGCTTTCTTT.

The genes are TRBV5-1 and TRBJ1-1; no clear D. With 3 bases removed from V and 0 bases from J, the gap between germline ends came to 15 bases. Germline CDR1 and CDR2: SGHRS and YFSETQ. This CDR3 spans 16 amino acids. The CDR3 nucleotides read TGCGCCAGCAGCTCCACTAGGACGGATATGAACACTGAAGCTTTCTTT. Translating it yields CASSSTRTDMNTEAFF.

The count of this clone is one. The rearrangement joins TRBV30 to TRBJ1-1, with D possibly matching TRBD1 (6 bases). The germline CDR1 and CDR2 sequences are GTSNPN and SVGIG (reference sequence). V lost 3 bases and J 5 bases, leaving 10 bases between the germline ends. The CDR3 loop spans 12 amino acids. The CDR3 here is CAWSRGGTEAFF. The CDR3 bases are TGTGCCTGGAGCAGGGGTGGGACTGAAGCTTTCTTT.

The chain has TRBV19 and TRBJ1-4, with D possibly being TRBD1 (5 bases). The V and J ends lost 5 bases and 1 base respectively, with 8 bases between them. Germline V gives CDR1 LNHDA, CDR2 SQIVND (reference sequence). CDR3 length: 14 amino acids. The CDR3 coding sequence is TGTGCCAGTAGTCCCCAGGGAACTAATGAAAAACTGTTTTTT. Translated: CASSPQGTNEKLFF. Full variable domain (remainder filled in from reference TRBV19 and TRBJ1-4): DGGITQSPKYLFRKEGQNVTLSCEQNLNHDAMYWYRQDPGQGLRLIYYSQIVNDFQKGDIAEGYSVSREKKESFPLTVTSAQKNPTAFYLCASSPQGTNEKLFFGSGTQLSVL.